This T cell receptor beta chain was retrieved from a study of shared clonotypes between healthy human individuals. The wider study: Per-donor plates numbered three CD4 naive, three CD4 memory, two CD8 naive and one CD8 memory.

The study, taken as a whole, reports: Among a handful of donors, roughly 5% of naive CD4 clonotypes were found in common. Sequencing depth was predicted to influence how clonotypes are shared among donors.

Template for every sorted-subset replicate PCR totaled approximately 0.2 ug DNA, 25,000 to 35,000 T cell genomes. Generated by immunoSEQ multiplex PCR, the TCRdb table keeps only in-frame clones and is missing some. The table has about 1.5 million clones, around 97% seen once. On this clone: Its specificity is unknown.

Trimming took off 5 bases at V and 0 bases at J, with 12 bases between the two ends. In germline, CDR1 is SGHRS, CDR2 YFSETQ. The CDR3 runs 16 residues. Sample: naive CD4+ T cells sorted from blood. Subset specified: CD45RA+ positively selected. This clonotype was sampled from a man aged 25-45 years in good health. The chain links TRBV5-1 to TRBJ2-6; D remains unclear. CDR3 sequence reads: CASSVDTISGANVLTF. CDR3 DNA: TGCGCCAGCAGTGTGGATACCATCTCTGGGGCCAACGTCCTGACTTTC.